The 12 T cell receptor beta chains presented below share a single source sample, sequenced in a study of T-cell memory formation after mild COVID-19. TCRdb fed the 5' RACE reads into MiXCR, producing one record per CDR3 protein. The table includes under 50,000 distinct CDR3 sequences, around 25% detected once. The sequenced sample consisted of PBMCs or a T cell subset sorted from them (not recorded which). These receptors all come from a man in his late teens or twenties who had mild COVID-19 (a few samples of this study predate the infection). Cell type and time point are not known.

CDR3 in amino acids: CASSVEGSTDTQYF. For the CDR3, the DNA is TGTGCCAGCAGCGTAGAGGGAAGCACAGATACGCAGTATTTT. This chain joins TRBV9 and TRBJ2-3; D remains ambiguous. V was cut by 0 bases and J by 0 bases, with 5 bases left in between. The V gene's germline CDR1 is SGDLS and CDR2 YYNGEE. The CDR3 has 14 amino acids.

V is TRBV5-1 and J is TRBJ2-2; D is possibly TRBD1 (5 bases). The CDR3 loop spans 18 amino acids. V lost 1 base, J lost 2 bases, and 18 bases lay in between. Germline assignment: CDR1 SGHRS and CDR2 YFSETQ. For the CDR3, the DNA is TGCGCCAGCAGCTTGAGGGCAGGGATCAGCCTAAACACCGGGGAGCTGTTTTTT. Translating it yields CASSLRAGISLNTGELFF. The complete variable domain, with remaining parts taken from reference TRBV5-1 and TRBJ2-2, reads KAGVTQTPRYLIKTRGQQVTLSCSPISGHRSVSWYQQTPGQGLQFLFEYFSETQRNKGNFPGRFSGRQFSNSRSEMNVSTLELGDSALYLCASSLRAGISLNTGELFFGEGSRLTVL.

A few counts support this clonotype. This chain uses TRBV7-6 with TRBJ1-3, with 9 positions matching TRBD1. With 3 bases clipped from V and 2 bases from J, the junction kept 2 bases outside the gene matches. This CDR3 contains 15 residues. Germline V lookup: CDR1 SGHVS, CDR2 FNYEAQ. CDR3 DNA sequence: TGTGCCAGCAGCTTGGGACAGGGTGCTGGAAACACCATATATTTT. It translates to CASSLGQGAGNTIYF.

This chain connects TRBV6-4 to TRBJ2-3, with unresolved D. From germline, CDR1 is MRHNA and CDR2 SNTAGT. This CDR3 has 13 amino acids. V lost 8 bases and J 0 bases, leaving 9 bases between the germline ends. CDR3 bases: TGTGCCAGCGCGTCCGGTAGCACAGATACGCAGTATTTT. Protein sequence: CASASGSTDTQYF.

The rearrangement joins TRBV12-3 or TRBV12-4 to TRBJ2-7; 9 bases map to TRBD1. J was trimmed by 5 bases and V by 5 bases; bases with no gene match: 7. This CDR3 spans 14 amino acids. The CDR3 sequence: CASSPTGGVHEQYV. In DNA form, the CDR3 reads TGTGCCAGCAGTCCGACAGGGGGGGTCCACGAGCAGTACGTC.

The table lists this clonotype with many counts. This sequence joins TRBV6-2 or TRBV6-3 and TRBJ2-3; the D gene is possibly TRBD1 (6 bases). Germline V gives CDR1 MNHEY, CDR2 SVGEGT. The CDR3 runs 13 residues. With 8 bases removed from V and 6 bases from J, the gap between germline ends came to 15 bases. CDR3: CASSRGKRDTQYF. CDR3 nucleotides: TGTGCCAGCTCCAGGGGAAAAAGGGATACGCAGTATTTT.

The chain couples TRBV11-2 to TRBJ1-1; D may be TRBD1 (6 bases). This CDR3 is 16 amino acids long. The germline CDR1 and CDR2 sequences are SGHAT and FQNNGV. The V and J ends lost 1 base and 0 bases respectively, with 12 bases between them. CDR3 sequence reads: CASSLGGGRMNTEAFF. The CDR3 DNA reads as TGTGCCAGCAGCTTAGGCGGGGGCCGGATGAACACTGAAGCTTTCTTT.

This chain connects TRBV11-2 to TRBJ2-3; TRBD2 matches 8 bases. V was clipped by 1 base and J by 0 bases; unmatched bases: 9. CDR3 length equals 18 residues. Looked up from germline, CDR1 is SGHAT and CDR2 is FQNNGV. The CDR3 loop reads CASSLAPTSGESTDTQYF. CDR3 sequence (DNA): TGTGCCAGCAGCTTAGCCCCCACTAGCGGAGAGAGCACAGATACGCAGTATTTT. The full variable domain, in which reference TRBV11-2 and TRBJ2-3 provide the parts outside the CDR3, is EAGVAQSPRYKIIEKRQSVAFWCNPISGHATLYWYQQILGQGPKLLIQFQNNGVVDDSQLPKDRFSAERLKGVDSTLKIQPAKLEDSAVYLCASSLAPTSGESTDTQYFGPGTRLTVL.

CDR3 residues: CASSQVAQGSYEQYV. DNA of the CDR3: TGCGCCAGCAGCCAAGTTGCTCAGGGGTCCTACGAGCAGTACGTC. The gene calls are TRBV4-1 and TRBJ2-7, with D perhaps matching TRBD1 (6 bases). This CDR3 contains 15 residues. CDR1 MGHRA and CDR2 YSYEKL come from the germline V gene. V dropped 1 base and J dropped 1 base, with 11 bases sitting between them.

This clonotype was observed a handful of times. The chain uses TRBV3-1 and TRBJ2-5, with 9 bases identical to TRBD2. The CDR3 is 16 residues long. V lost 3 bases and J lost 5; bases outside the gene matches: 10. Germline values: CDR1 LGHDT, CDR2 YNNKEL (reference sequence). The CDR3 sequence is CASSHVAGGGFETQYF. The CDR3 nucleotides are TGTGCCAGCAGCCATGTGGCGGGAGGGGGTTTTGAGACCCAGTACTTC.

The gene calls are TRBV20-1 and TRBJ2-5, with unresolved D. Germline V CDR1 and CDR2: DFQATT, SNEGSKA (reference sequence). The CDR3 sequence is 15 residues long. Trimming stripped 6 bases from V and 5 bases from J, with 22 bases between. The CDR3 sequence is CSAHPAGRISETQYF. The CDR3, as DNA: TGCAGTGCGCACCCCGCCGGGCGAATATCGGAGACCCAGTACTTC.

The V and J genes are TRBV7-9 and TRBJ2-1; 7 bases are a match to TRBD1. V dropped 4 bases and J dropped 0; count of bases not matched to a gene: 9. Germline V lookup: CDR1 SEHNR, CDR2 FQNEAQ (reference sequence). The CDR3 is 17 residues long. CDR3 protein: CASSSTGQLSSYNEQFF. DNA of the CDR3: TGTGCCAGCAGCTCGACGGGACAGTTAAGCTCCTACAATGAGCAGTTCTTC.